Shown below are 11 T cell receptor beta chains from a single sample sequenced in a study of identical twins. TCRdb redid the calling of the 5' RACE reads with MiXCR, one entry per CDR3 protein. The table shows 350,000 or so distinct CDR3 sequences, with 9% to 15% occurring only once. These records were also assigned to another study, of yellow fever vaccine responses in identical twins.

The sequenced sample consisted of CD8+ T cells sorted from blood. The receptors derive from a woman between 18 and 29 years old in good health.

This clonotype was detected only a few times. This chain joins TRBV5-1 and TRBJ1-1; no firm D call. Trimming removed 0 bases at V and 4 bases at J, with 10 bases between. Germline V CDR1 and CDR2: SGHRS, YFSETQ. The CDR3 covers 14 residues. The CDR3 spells CASSLVPGGTEAFF. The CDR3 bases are TGCGCCAGCAGCTTGGTGCCGGGAGGCACTGAAGCTTTCTTT.

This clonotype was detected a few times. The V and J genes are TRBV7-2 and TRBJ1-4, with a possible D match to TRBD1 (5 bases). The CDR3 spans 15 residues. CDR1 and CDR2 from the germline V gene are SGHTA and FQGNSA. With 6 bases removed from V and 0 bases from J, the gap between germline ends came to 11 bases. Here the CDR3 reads CASSRQQATNEKLFF. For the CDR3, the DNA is TGTGCCAGCAGTCGTCAACAGGCAACTAATGAAAAACTGTTTTTT.

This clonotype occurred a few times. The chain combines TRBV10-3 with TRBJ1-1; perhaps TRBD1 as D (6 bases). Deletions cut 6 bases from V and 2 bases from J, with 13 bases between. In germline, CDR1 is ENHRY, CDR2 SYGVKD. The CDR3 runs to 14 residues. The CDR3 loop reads CAIRGAGTNTEAFF. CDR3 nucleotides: TGTGCCATCAGGGGGGCAGGGACAAACACTGAAGCTTTCTTT.

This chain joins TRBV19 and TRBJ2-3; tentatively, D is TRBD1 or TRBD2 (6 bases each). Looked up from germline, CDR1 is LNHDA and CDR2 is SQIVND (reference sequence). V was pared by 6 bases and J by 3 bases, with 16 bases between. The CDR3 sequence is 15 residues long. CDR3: CASRMGGAVTDTQYF. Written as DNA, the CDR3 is TGTGCCAGTAGGATGGGGGGCGCGGTAACAGATACGCAGTATTTT.

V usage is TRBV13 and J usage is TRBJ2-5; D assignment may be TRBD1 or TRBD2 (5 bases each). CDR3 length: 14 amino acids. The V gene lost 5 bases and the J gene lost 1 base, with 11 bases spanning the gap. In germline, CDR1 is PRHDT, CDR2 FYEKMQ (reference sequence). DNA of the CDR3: TGTGCCAGCAGCACAGGAGGAGTCCAAGAGACCCAGTACTTC. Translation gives CASSTGGVQETQYF.

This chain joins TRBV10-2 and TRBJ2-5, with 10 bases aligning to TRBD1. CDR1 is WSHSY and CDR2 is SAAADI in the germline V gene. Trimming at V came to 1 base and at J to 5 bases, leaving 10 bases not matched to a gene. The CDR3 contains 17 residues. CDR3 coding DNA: TGCGCCAGCAGTGAGTTCACCGGGACAGGGGTTCAGGAGACCCAGTACTTC. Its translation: CASSEFTGTGVQETQYF.

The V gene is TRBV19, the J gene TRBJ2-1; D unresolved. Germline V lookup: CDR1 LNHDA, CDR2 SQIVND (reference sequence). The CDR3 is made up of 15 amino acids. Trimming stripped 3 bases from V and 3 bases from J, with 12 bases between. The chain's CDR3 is CASSILPRGYNEQFF. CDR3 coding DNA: TGTGCCAGTAGTATTCTACCGCGAGGCTACAATGAGCAGTTCTTC. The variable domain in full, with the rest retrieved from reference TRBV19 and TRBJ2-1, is DGGITQSPKYLFRKEGQNVTLSCEQNLNHDAMYWYRQDPGQGLRLIYYSQIVNDFQKGDIAEGYSVSREKKESFPLTVTSAQKNPTAFYLCASSILPRGYNEQFFGPGTRLTVL.

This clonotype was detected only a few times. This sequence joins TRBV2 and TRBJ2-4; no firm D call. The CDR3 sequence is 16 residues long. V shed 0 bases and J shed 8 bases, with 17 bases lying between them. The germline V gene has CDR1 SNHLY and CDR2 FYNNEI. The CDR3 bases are TGTGCCAGCAGTGAAGCCACTCCAATGCCTAAGGACATTCAGTACTTC. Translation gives CASSEATPMPKDIQYF.

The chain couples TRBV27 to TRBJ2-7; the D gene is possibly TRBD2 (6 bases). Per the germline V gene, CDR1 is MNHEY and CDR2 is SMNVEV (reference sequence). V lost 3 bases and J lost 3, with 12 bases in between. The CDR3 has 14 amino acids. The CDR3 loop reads CASSFGSGVYEQYF. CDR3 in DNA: TGTGCCAGCAGTTTTGGTAGCGGAGTCTACGAGCAGTACTTC.

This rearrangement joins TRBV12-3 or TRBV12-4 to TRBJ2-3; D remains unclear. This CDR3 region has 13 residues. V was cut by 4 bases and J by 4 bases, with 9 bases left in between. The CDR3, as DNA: TGTGCCAGCAGTTATGCTTTCGCAGATACGCAGTATTTT. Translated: CASSYAFADTQYF.

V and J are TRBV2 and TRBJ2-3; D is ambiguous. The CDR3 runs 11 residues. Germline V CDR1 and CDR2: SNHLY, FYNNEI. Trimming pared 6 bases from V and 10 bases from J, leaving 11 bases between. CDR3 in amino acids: CASSDLEAQYF. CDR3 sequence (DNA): TGTGCCAGCAGCGATCTCGAGGCGCAGTATTTT.